The 23 T cell receptor beta chains reported below all come from one sample, sequenced in a study of cytomegalovirus exposure and HLA in healthy donors (TCRdb year 2017). To prepare the library, the immunoSEQ multiplex PCR assay was applied. Entries here come from immuneACCESS through TCRdb and include only in-frame sequences with V and J called. Some clones fail to appear in such tables; in the studies checked, an unresolved V gene covers under half of the shortfall, and the cause of the remainder is unknown. The sample table shows a few hundred thousand clones, and 70% to 90% are seen once. The ten largest account for 0.65% to 0.85% of the sample. Input material: PBMCs. Receptors were obtained from a young woman in good health and CMV-seronegative.

The V and J genes are TRBV7-3 and TRBJ1-2; D uncertain. CDR1 SGHTA and CDR2 FQGTGA come from the germline V gene. The germline V and J ends were trimmed by 5 bases and 10 bases, with 23 bases remaining between them. The CDR3 is 15 amino acids. Written as DNA, the CDR3 is TGTGCCAGCAGCCAAACCACAAACTCGGGAGTCGTCTACACCTTC. It is translated as CASSQTTNSGVVYTF.

This chain connects TRBV6-1 to TRBJ1-5, with TRBD1 identical over 9 bases. The germline CDR1 and CDR2 sequences are MNHNS and SASEGT. There are 15 residues in the CDR3. Trimming cost V 4 bases and J 7 bases; bases outside gene matches: 8. The CDR3 protein is CASSVRTGVGQPQHF. CDR3 nucleotides: TGTGCCAGCAGTGTTCGGACAGGGGTAGGCCAGCCCCAGCATTTT.

Written as DNA, the CDR3 is TGTGCCAGCAGCTTAGGACAGGGGACTCCGAACACTGAAGCTTTCTTT. This translates into CASSLGQGTPNTEAFF. The chain couples TRBV7-9 to TRBJ1-1, with 8 bases aligning to TRBD1. Losses at the gene ends were 1 base for V and 1 base for J; bases not matched to a gene: 5. The CDR3 spans 16 residues. CDR1 is SEHNR, CDR2 FQNEAQ, per germline (reference sequence).

This clone occurred a few times. V and J are TRBV4-2 and TRBJ2-4, with 7 nucleotides matching TRBD2. Germline CDR1 LGHNA, CDR2 YNFKEQ. This CDR3 has 20 residues. J lost 2 bases, V lost 4 bases, and 20 bases had no gene match. Here the CDR3 reads CASSPEIGGSVVEPKNIQYF. CDR3 bases: TGTGCCAGCAGCCCAGAAATAGGCGGGAGCGTTGTGGAACCCAAAAACATTCAGTACTTC.

V is TRBV7-8 and J is TRBJ2-7; 7 bases line up with TRBD2. The CDR3 consists of 17 residues. In germline, CDR1 is SGHVS, CDR2 FQNEAQ. Germline trimming cut 5 bases from V and 5 bases from J; bases unmatched to any gene: 18. The CDR3 sequence is CASSRRGGSGRFDEQYF. The CDR3 bases are TGTGCCAGCAGCCGAAGGGGCGGGAGCGGTCGATTCGACGAGCAGTACTTC.

V gene TRBV6-5 combines with J gene TRBJ2-2; TRBD1 is a possible D gene (5 bases). Germline V gene sequence: CDR1 MNHEY, CDR2 SVGAGI. The CDR3 loop spans 15 amino acids. V shed 2 bases and J shed 4 bases, with 11 bases lying between them. DNA for the CDR3: TGTGCCAGCAGTTACCTACAAGACAGCACCGGGGAGCTGTTTTTT. It encodes CASSYLQDSTGELFF.

This clone was seen a single time. This chain uses TRBV7-6 with TRBJ2-7; D may be TRBD1 (5 bases). Trimming cost V 1 base and J 3 bases, with 13 bases left between them. Germline assignment: CDR1 SGHVS and CDR2 FNYEAQ. This CDR3 has 15 amino acids. The DNA of the CDR3 is TGTGCCAGCAGCTTAGACGGATACAGGAGCTACGAGCAGTACTTC. As protein: CASSLDGYRSYEQYF.

This clone has just a few counts. The chain has TRBV28 and TRBJ2-1; the D is unclear. With 2 bases removed from V and 8 bases from J, the gap between germline ends came to 16 bases. The CDR3 extends over 15 amino acids. CDR1 and CDR2 from the germline V gene are MDHEN and SYDVKM. DNA of the CDR3: TGTGCCAGCAGTTTAGTGTCGTCCTTCGTCGATGAGCAGTTCTTC. Its translation: CASSLVSSFVDEQFF.

The chain carries TRBV15 and TRBJ1-4; TRBD1 matches 9 bases. The CDR3 extends over 17 amino acids. V was pared by 4 bases and J by 5 bases, with 11 bases of the junction left unmatched. Germline loops: CDR1 LNHNV, CDR2 YYDKDF (reference sequence). The CDR3 reads CATSTTRVGTGNEKLFF. Written as DNA, the CDR3 is TGTGCCACCAGCACGACCAGGGTCGGGACAGGGAATGAAAAACTGTTTTTT.

The chain combines TRBV5-1 with TRBJ2-3, with D possibly being TRBD1 (6 bases). Between the trimmed V and J ends, which lost 4 bases and 1 base, there was a span of 13 bases. The CDR3 covers 15 residues. Germline V gives CDR1 SGHRS, CDR2 YFSETQ. The CDR3: CASSTQGQGTDTQYF. CDR3 nucleotide sequence: TGCGCCAGCAGCACGCAGGGGCAAGGCACAGATACGCAGTATTTT. Supplemented by reference TRBV5-1 and TRBJ2-3, the full variable domain reads KAGVTQTPRYLIKTRGQQVTLSCSPISGHRSVSWYQQTPGQGLQFLFEYFSETQRNKGNFPGRFSGRQFSNSRSEMNVSTLELGDSALYLCASSTQGQGTDTQYFGPGTRLTVL.

This rearrangement joins TRBV7-9 to TRBJ1-2; D gene unclear. There are 15 residues in the CDR3. Trimming left V 2 bases short and J 8 bases short, with 18 bases between. The germline V gene has CDR1 SEHNR and CDR2 FQNEAQ (reference sequence). Written as DNA, the CDR3 is TGTGCCAGCAGCTTAAAAGGTCAGATCCAGGAAGGCTACACCTTC. It yields the protein CASSLKGQIQEGYTF. Full variable domain (rest looked up from reference TRBV7-9 and TRBJ1-2): DTGVSQNPRHKITKRGQNVTFRCDPISEHNRLYWYRQTLGQGPEFLTYFQNEAQLEKSRLLSDRFSAERPKGSFSTLEIQRTEQGDSAMYLCASSLKGQIQEGYTFGSGTRLTVV.

This chain joins TRBV4-3 and TRBJ1-2, with 9 positions matching TRBD1. The CDR3 is 14 amino acids. Unmatched junction bases numbered 10, after V lost 6 bases and J lost 8 bases. Germline V gene data show CDR1 as LGHNA and CDR2 as YSLEER. The CDR3 nucleotides are TGCGCCAGCAGGCTACAGGGGGCGGGGGACGGCTACACCTTC. Its translation: CASRLQGAGDGYTF.

The rearrangement joins TRBV27 to TRBJ2-1, with 7 bases fitting TRBD2. After removal of 7 bases from V and 4 bases from J, the junction contained 10 bases not matched to a gene. CDR3 length: 15 residues. The germline V gene encodes CDR1 MNHEY and CDR2 SMNVEV (reference sequence). The CDR3 is CASKMASGTYNEQFF. Written as DNA, the CDR3 is TGTGCCAGCAAGATGGCTAGCGGAACTTACAATGAGCAGTTCTTC.

As to this clone: A read error may produce the germline difference seen at one junction end. The V gene is TRBV27, the J gene TRBJ1-1, with 8 bases identical to TRBD1. This CDR3 region has 15 residues. Per the germline V gene, CDR1 is MNHEY and CDR2 is SMNVEV (reference sequence). The CDR3 DNA follows: TGTGTCAGCAGTAGACCACAGGGGGGGAACACTGAAGCTTTCTTT. It codes for CVSSRPQGGNTEAFF.

The chain combines TRBV6-5 with TRBJ1-1, with a possible D match to TRBD1 (6 bases). V lost 6 bases to trimming and J lost 4 bases, with 12 bases between them. Germline CDR1 reads MNHEY; CDR2 reads SVGAGI. This CDR3 is built from 13 residues. In nucleotides, the CDR3 is TGTGCCAGCAGCCACGGGGGGCCCACTGAAGCTTTCTTT. It yields the protein CASSHGGPTEAFF.

The chain recombines TRBV4-3 with TRBJ2-1; 7 bases are shared with TRBD1. The V gene's germline CDR1 is LGHNA and CDR2 YSLEER. J was trimmed by 2 bases and V by 0 bases; bases with no gene match: 4. The CDR3 is 16 amino acids. The CDR3 DNA reads as TGCGCCAGCAGCCAAGATACAGGGGCCCCCTACAATGAGCAGTTCTTC. As protein: CASSQDTGAPYNEQFF.

This clone was observed a few times. The V call is TRBV28, the J call TRBJ1-2, with D uncertain. Germline V lookup: CDR1 MDHEN, CDR2 SYDVKM. V was clipped by 3 bases and J by 2 bases, with 4 bases between them. This CDR3 is 12 amino acids long. The DNA of the CDR3 is TGTGCCAGCAGTTTCCCAAACTATGGCTACACCTTC. Its protein product is CASSFPNYGYTF.

The chain couples TRBV29-1 to TRBJ2-7, with D tentatively TRBD1 (5 bases). CDR1 is SQVTM, CDR2 ANQGSEA, per germline. The CDR3 has 14 amino acids. The ends were cut back, 4 bases at V and 5 bases at J, with 18 bases in the middle. The CDR3 is CSVVGSGALNEQYF. The CDR3 DNA reads as TGCAGCGTTGTGGGTTCTGGGGCGCTCAACGAGCAGTACTTC.

The J gene is TRBJ2-1, the V gene TRBV7-2; possible D gene TRBD1, 5 bases. The CDR3 contains 14 residues. The germline V and J ends were trimmed by 4 bases and 4 bases, with 11 bases remaining between them. In germline, CDR1 is SGHTA, CDR2 FQGNSA. CDR3 nucleotide sequence: TGTGCCAGCAGCTCTCAAGACAGATACAATGAGCAGTTCTTC. Amino acid sequence: CASSSQDRYNEQFF. Filled out from reference TRBV7-2 and TRBJ2-1, the complete variable domain reads GAGVSQSPSNKVTEKGKDVELRCDPISGHTALYWYRQSLGQGLEFLIYFQGNSAPDKSGLPSDRFSAERTGGSVSTLTIQRTQQEDSAVYLCASSSQDRYNEQFFGPGTRLTVL.

The rearrangement links TRBV27 to TRBJ2-7, with D possibly being TRBD2 (6 bases). Germline V gene data show CDR1 as MNHEY and CDR2 as SMNVEV (reference sequence). This CDR3 has 13 amino acids. Trimming stripped 6 bases from V and 4 bases from J, with 13 bases between. The CDR3: CASRPGLEYEQYF. The CDR3 DNA sequence: TGTGCCAGCAGGCCGGGACTCGAGTACGAGCAGTACTTC.

The rearrangement joins TRBV7-2 to TRBJ2-3; 8 bases line up with TRBD2. From germline, CDR1 is SGHTA and CDR2 FQGNSA. The CDR3 runs 16 residues. Trimming took 6 bases from V and 2 from J; bases not matched to a gene: 10. The CDR3 DNA follows: TGTGCCAGCAGATTAATGGCGGGAGGAACCACAGATACGCAGTATTTT. Translation gives CASRLMAGGTTDTQYF.

The V and J genes are TRBV28 and TRBJ2-7, with 8 bases that match TRBD1. Germline CDR1 and CDR2: MDHEN and SYDVKM. The CDR3 has 16 amino acids. J gave up 3 bases and V 6 bases, and 13 bases lay outside the gene matches. The CDR3 protein is CASSRTDRDRNYEQYF. In DNA, the CDR3 is TGTGCCAGCAGCCGAACCGACCGGGACAGGAACTACGAGCAGTACTTC. Based on the CDR3 plus reference TRBV28 and TRBJ2-7, the full variable domain is DVKVTQSSRYLVKRTGEKVFLECVQDMDHENMFWYRQDPGLGLRLIYFSYDVKMKEKGDIPEGYSVSREKKERFSLILESASTNQTSMYLCASSRTDRDRNYEQYFGPGTRLTVT.

The rearrangement links TRBV7-9 to TRBJ1-1; tentatively, D is TRBD1 (5 bases). V shed 5 bases and J shed 3 bases, with 10 bases lying between them. CDR3 length: 13 amino acids. The germline CDR1 and CDR2 sequences are SEHNR and FQNEAQ (reference sequence). CDR3 nucleotide sequence: TGTGCCAGCAGCCTACAGGTGGACACTGAAGCTTTCTTT. This encodes CASSLQVDTEAFF.